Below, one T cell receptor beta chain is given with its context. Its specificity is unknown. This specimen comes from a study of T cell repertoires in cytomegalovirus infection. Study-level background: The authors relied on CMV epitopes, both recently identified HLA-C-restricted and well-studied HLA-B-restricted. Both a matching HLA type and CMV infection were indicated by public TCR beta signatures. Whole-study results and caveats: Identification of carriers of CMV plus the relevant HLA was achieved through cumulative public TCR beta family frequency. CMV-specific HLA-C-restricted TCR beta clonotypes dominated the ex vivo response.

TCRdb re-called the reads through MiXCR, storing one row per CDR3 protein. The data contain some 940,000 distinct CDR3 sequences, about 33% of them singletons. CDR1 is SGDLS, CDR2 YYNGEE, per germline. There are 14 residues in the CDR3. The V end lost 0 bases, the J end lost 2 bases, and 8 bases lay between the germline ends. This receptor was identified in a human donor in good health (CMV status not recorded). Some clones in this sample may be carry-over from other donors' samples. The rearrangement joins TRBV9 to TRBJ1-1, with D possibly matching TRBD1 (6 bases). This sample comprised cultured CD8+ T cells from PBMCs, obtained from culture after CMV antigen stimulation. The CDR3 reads CASSVGDTNTEAFF. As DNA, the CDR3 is TGTGCCAGCAGCGTAGGGGACACCAACACTGAAGCTTTCTTT.